Following are 31 T cell receptor beta chains from one sample sequenced in a study of blood T cell repertoires in COVID-19. Produced via immunoSEQ multiplex PCR; TCRdb's table is partial and in-frame only. The sample shows 130,000 or so clones, under 85% of them seen only once. The sample consisted of peripheral blood. The source of these receptors is a human donor in a cohort sampled during active COVID-19.

This chain uses TRBV5-5 with TRBJ2-3, with no clear D. This CDR3 is 13 amino acids long. The V and J ends lost 0 bases and 4 bases respectively, with 6 bases between them. Germline V lookup: CDR1 SGHKS, CDR2 YYEKEE (reference sequence). The CDR3 sequence is CASSLESSDTQYF. CDR3 nucleotide sequence: TGTGCCAGCAGCTTGGAATCTTCAGATACGCAGTATTTT.

The chain links TRBV3-1 (or the pseudogene TRBV3-2) to TRBJ2-1, with D uncertain. The CDR3 consists of 13 residues. The V end lost 4 bases, the J end lost 7 bases, and 11 bases lay between the germline ends. CDR1 LGHDT and CDR2 YNNKEL come from the germline V gene (reference sequence). CDR3 residues: CASSPEIKNEQFF. The CDR3 region has the DNA TGTGCCAGCAGCCCCGAGATAAAGAATGAGCAGTTCTTC.

CDR3 loop: CASSYGLAGVSGELFF. CDR3 sequence (DNA): TGTGCCAGCAGTTACGGGCTAGCGGGAGTATCCGGGGAGCTGTTTTTT. This rearrangement joins TRBV6-6 to TRBJ2-2; TRBD2 matches at 10 bases. The CDR3 is 16 amino acids. J was trimmed by 6 bases and V by 2 bases; bases with no gene match: 6. The germline V gene has CDR1 MNHNY and CDR2 SVGAGI (reference sequence).

This clone occurred once. V and J are TRBV5-6 and TRBJ1-1; D is undetermined. Between the trimmed V and J ends, which lost 3 bases and 1 base, there was a span of 13 bases. Germline CDR1 SGHDT, CDR2 YYEEEE. The CDR3 extends over 15 amino acids. The CDR3: CASSSYSGGNTEAFF. The CDR3 region has the DNA TGTGCCAGCAGCTCGTATTCGGGAGGGAACACTGAAGCTTTCTTT.

The chain carries TRBV5-4 and TRBJ2-3, with 7 nucleotides matching TRBD2. The CDR3 runs to 15 residues. V lost 4 bases, J lost 2 bases, and 7 bases stayed unmatched. Germline V gene lookup returns CDR1 SGHNT and CDR2 YYREEE (reference sequence). CDR3 region: CASSPASGATDTQYF. CDR3 DNA sequence: TGTGCCAGCAGCCCAGCTAGCGGAGCCACAGATACGCAGTATTTT.

This chain uses TRBV29-1 with TRBJ1-3; D gene uncertain. This CDR3 comprises 11 residues. CDR1 SQVTM and CDR2 ANQGSEA come from the germline V gene. V was clipped by 7 bases and J by 4 bases, with 8 bases between them. For the CDR3, the DNA is TGCAGCGCGGGCCTGGGAAACACCATATATTTT. Amino acid sequence: CSAGLGNTIYF.

The J gene is TRBJ1-6, the V gene TRBV7-2, with D possibly being TRBD1 (5 bases). The CDR3 contains 16 residues. Trimming removed 5 bases from V and 0 bases from J, with 11 bases in between. Per germline, CDR1 SGHTA and CDR2 FQGNSA. CDR3 residues: CASSPPGGSYNSPLHF. CDR3 sequence (DNA): TGTGCCAGCAGCCCCCCGGGGGGCTCCTATAATTCACCCCTCCACTTT. The full variable domain, its missing parts supplied by reference TRBV7-2 and TRBJ1-6, is GAGVSQSPSNKVTEKGKDVELRCDPISGHTALYWYRQSLGQGLEFLIYFQGNSAPDKSGLPSDRFSAERTGGSVSTLTIQRTQQEDSAVYLCASSPPGGSYNSPLHFGNGTRLTVT.

The chain uses TRBV19 and TRBJ2-3; 8 positions agree with TRBD1. In germline, CDR1 is LNHDA, CDR2 SQIVND (reference sequence). The ends lost 3 bases at V and 4 bases at J; junction bases unmatched: 6. This CDR3 has 15 amino acids. The CDR3 sequence is CASSIQGAAPDTQYF. In DNA form, the CDR3 reads TGTGCCAGTAGTATCCAGGGGGCGGCTCCAGATACGCAGTATTTT.

This chain joins TRBV2 and TRBJ2-7, with TRBD2 identical over 9 bases. Per the germline V gene, CDR1 is SNHLY and CDR2 is FYNNEI. The CDR3 covers 17 residues. V was clipped by 8 bases and J by 2 bases; unmatched bases: 16. The CDR3 region has the DNA TGTGCCAGCGACGCCTGGGGTAGCGGGAGTCGTCCCTACGAGCAGTACTTC. Protein sequence: CASDAWGSGSRPYEQYF.

The chain employs TRBV28 and TRBJ2-5; D gene uncertain. V gave up 5 bases and J gave up 1 base, with 11 bases separating them. Per the germline V gene, CDR1 is MDHEN and CDR2 is SYDVKM. The CDR3 loop spans 14 amino acids. CDR3 bases: TGTGCCAGCAGTCCCCCACTAATCCAAGAGACCCAGTACTTC. This encodes CASSPPLIQETQYF.

J is TRBJ1-2 and V is TRBV6-5; no clear D gene. Germline V lookup: CDR1 MNHEY, CDR2 SVGAGI. Trimming took off 0 bases at V and 5 bases at J, with 7 bases between the two ends. The CDR3 covers 13 residues. The CDR3 region is CASSYSERYGYTF. For the CDR3, the DNA is TGTGCCAGCAGTTACTCCGAGAGATATGGCTACACCTTC.

The V call is TRBV7-9, the J call TRBJ2-1; 14 positions agree with TRBD2. J was trimmed by 5 bases and V by 5 bases; bases with no gene match: 11. Germline assignment: CDR1 SEHNR and CDR2 FQNEAQ (reference sequence). The CDR3 spans 18 residues. Written as DNA, the CDR3 is TGTGCCAGCAGCCTTCCGGGACTAGCGGGAGTAATGAACAATGAGCAGTTCTTC. Translation: CASSLPGLAGVMNNEQFF.

This chain uses TRBV7-3 with TRBJ2-6; TRBD1 might be the D (5 bases). This CDR3 region has 16 residues. Germline CDR1 SGHTA, CDR2 FQGTGA. V lost 5 bases and J 0 bases, leaving 11 bases between the germline ends. The CDR3 DNA follows: TGTGCCAGCAGCCCCAGACAGCACTCTGGGGCCAACGTCCTGACTTTC. Protein: CASSPRQHSGANVLTF.

The rearrangement joins TRBV29-1 to TRBJ2-1; D might be TRBD2 (5 bases). The germline gives CDR1 SQVTM, CDR2 ANQGSEA. V lost 8 bases and J lost 4, with 18 bases in between. The CDR3 consists of 14 residues. The CDR3 here is CSSQEASNYNEQFF. CDR3 nucleotides: TGCAGCTCCCAGGAGGCCAGTAATTACAATGAGCAGTTCTTC.

J is TRBJ2-7 and V is TRBV28; maybe TRBD2 (7 bases). Trimming took off 3 bases at V and 6 bases at J, with 12 bases between the two ends. The germline V gene has CDR1 MDHEN and CDR2 SYDVKM. This CDR3 spans 13 amino acids. The CDR3 protein is CASSFWGGGEQYF. DNA of the CDR3: TGTGCCAGCAGTTTCTGGGGAGGGGGCGAGCAGTACTTC.

This clone was detected only a few times. The chain is built from TRBV18 and TRBJ2-2; 8 bases match TRBD2. Germline values: CDR1 KGHSH, CDR2 LQKENI. Losses at the gene ends were 0 bases for V and 3 bases for J; bases not matched to a gene: 3. CDR3 size: 16 residues. CDR3 sequence reads: CASSPPGGVDTGELFF. DNA for the CDR3: TGTGCCAGCTCACCACCCGGGGGGGTCGACACCGGGGAGCTGTTTTTT.

The chain combines TRBV10-3 with TRBJ2-5, with D possibly matching TRBD2 (6 bases). The CDR3 is made up of 15 amino acids. Trimming shortened V by 6 bases and J by 1 base, and 15 bases separated the two germline ends. Germline V CDR1 and CDR2: ENHRY, SYGVKD. The CDR3, as DNA: TGTGCCATCAGACGGAACATAGCGGCCCAAGAGACCCAGTACTTC. The encoded protein is CAIRRNIAAQETQYF.

The V call is TRBV19, the J call TRBJ2-4; D call uncertain. The germline V gene has CDR1 LNHDA and CDR2 SQIVND (reference sequence). This CDR3 is 16 amino acids long. Deletions cut 4 bases from V and 6 bases from J, with 19 bases between. DNA for the CDR3: TGTGCCAGTAGTACTCAGCGAGGATCGTTGCCAAACATTCAGTACTTC. Amino acids: CASSTQRGSLPNIQYF.

This clone was counted once. The J gene is TRBJ2-3, the V gene TRBV4-1; 8 positions match TRBD2. Germline V lookup: CDR1 MGHRA, CDR2 YSYEKL. The CDR3 covers 18 residues. The V segment lost 6 bases and the J segment 1 base; nucleotides outside the gene matches: 15. CDR3 sequence (DNA): TGCGCCAGCAGGGAAGCTAGCGGGCTCGTGGGGGGCACAGATACGCAGTATTTT. Encoded protein: CASREASGLVGGTDTQYF.

This rearrangement joins TRBV28 to TRBJ2-2, with D possibly TRBD1 on 6 matching bases. Germline V gene data show CDR1 as MDHEN and CDR2 as SYDVKM. V was trimmed by 6 bases and J by 1 base, leaving 9 bases between them. The CDR3 spans 14 residues. CDR3 DNA sequence: TGTGCCAGCAGCTCGGGACAGAACACCGGGGAGCTGTTTTTT. Protein: CASSSGQNTGELFF. The full variable domain, with the rest looked up from reference TRBV28 and TRBJ2-2, is DVKVTQSSRYLVKRTGEKVFLECVQDMDHENMFWYRQDPGLGLRLIYFSYDVKMKEKGDIPEGYSVSREKKERFSLILESASTNQTSMYLCASSSGQNTGELFFGEGSRLTVL.

The rearrangement uses TRBV10-3 and TRBJ2-5, with TRBD2 identical over 10 bases. Per germline, CDR1 ENHRY and CDR2 SYGVKD. There are 16 residues in the CDR3. V lost 5 bases and J lost 1; bases outside the gene matches: 7. For the CDR3, the DNA is TGTGCCATCAGTCTCGGACTAGCGGACCGCCAAGAGACCCAGTACTTC. Encoded protein: CAISLGLADRQETQYF.

The chain combines TRBV18 with TRBJ1-5; possibly TRBD1 for D (5 bases). The CDR3 is made up of 17 amino acids. Germline values: CDR1 KGHSH, CDR2 LQKENI. V lost 2 bases to trimming and J lost 3 bases, with 17 bases between them. In DNA form, the CDR3 reads TGTGCCAGCTCACCAGAGTTGGGGGGGGTAGACAATCAGCCCCAGCATTTT. Translated, it gives CASSPELGGVDNQPQHF.

The V and J genes are TRBV18 and TRBJ2-7, with 8 bases fitting TRBD1. After removal of 6 bases from V and 0 bases from J, the junction contained 7 bases not matched to a gene. The CDR3 extends over 15 amino acids. Germline V lookup: CDR1 KGHSH, CDR2 LQKENI. The CDR3 protein is CASSPTGTGSYEQYF. For the CDR3, the DNA is TGTGCCAGCTCTCCTACCGGGACAGGCTCCTACGAGCAGTACTTC.

The chain uses TRBV19 and TRBJ1-6, with D possibly TRBD1 on 6 matching bases. Trimming cost V 3 bases and J 8 bases, with 8 bases left between them. This CDR3 has 13 residues. Germline-derived CDR1 and CDR2 are LNHDA and SQIVND (reference sequence). CDR3 nucleotides: TGTGCCAGTAGTATGACAGGAGATTCACCCCTCCACTTT. It codes for CASSMTGDSPLHF.

The chain is built from TRBV5-1 and TRBJ2-7; 10 bases map to TRBD1. The ends lost 1 base at V and 6 bases at J; junction bases unmatched: 7. The CDR3 runs to 15 residues. Germline-derived CDR1 and CDR2 are SGHRS and YFSETQ. The CDR3 DNA follows: TGCGCCAGCAGCTTGAGGGACAGGGGTCTTGTCGAGCAGTACTTC. Translation: CASSLRDRGLVEQYF.

The V call is TRBV3-1 (or the pseudogene TRBV3-2), the J call TRBJ1-6; D may be TRBD1 (5 bases). Looked up from germline, CDR1 is LGHDT and CDR2 is YNNKEL (reference sequence). The CDR3 is 14 amino acids. The V end was cut by 3 bases, the J end by 5 bases, with 8 bases between. CDR3 region: CASSQGRDNSPLHF. The CDR3 bases are TGTGCCAGCAGCCAGGGGCGCGATAATTCACCCCTCCACTTT.

This clone came up once. This sequence joins TRBV25-1 and TRBJ2-7; 9 bases match TRBD1. CDR3 length: 14 amino acids. The germline V gene encodes CDR1 MGHDK and CDR2 SYGVNS. V shed 6 bases, J shed 2 bases, and the junction held 5 bases outside the gene matches. CDR3 bases: TGTGCCAGCAGGGGCGGGACAGGGACCTACGAGCAGTACTTC. It codes for CASRGGTGTYEQYF.

V is TRBV30 and J is TRBJ1-5; D is unresolved. Germline V gene lookup returns CDR1 GTSNPN and CDR2 SVGIG (reference sequence). This CDR3 spans 13 amino acids. V was pared by 3 bases and J by 4 bases, with 10 bases between. The DNA for the CDR3 is TGTGCCTGGAGAATCGGGGATAATCAGCCCCAGCATTTT. Its protein is CAWRIGDNQPQHF.

The chain recombines TRBV4-2 with TRBJ2-3; the D gene is possibly TRBD2 (6 bases). Trimming removed 4 bases at V and 10 bases at J, with 24 bases between. The CDR3 consists of 16 residues. Per the germline V gene, CDR1 is LGHNA and CDR2 is YNFKEQ. The CDR3 nucleotides read TGTGCCAGCAGCCCTTTACCGGGACTCGGGGATGAAGCGCAGTATTTT. Its translation is CASSPLPGLGDEAQYF.

This clone was observed once. The chain couples TRBV19 to TRBJ1-1; 10 nucleotides align to TRBD1. Germline CDR1 LNHDA, CDR2 SQIVND (reference sequence). V lost 8 bases, J lost 11 bases, and 5 bases stayed unmatched. This CDR3 contains 11 residues. CDR3: CASRDRGPAFF. The CDR3 coding sequence is TGTGCCAGTCGCGACAGGGGGCCGGCTTTCTTT. Using reference TRBV19 and TRBJ1-1 for the parts outside the CDR3, the full variable domain is DGGITQSPKYLFRKEGQNVTLSCEQNLNHDAMYWYRQDPGQGLRLIYYSQIVNDFQKGDIAEGYSVSREKKESFPLTVTSAQKNPTAFYLCASRDRGPAFFGQGTRLTVV.

The chain combines TRBV7-8 with TRBJ1-1; 9 bases agree with TRBD1. The CDR3 covers 13 residues. J lost 11 bases, V lost 1 base, and 5 bases had no gene match. CDR1 SGHVS and CDR2 FQNEAQ come from the germline V gene. The chain's CDR3 is CASSLVPGQGAFF. The CDR3, as DNA: TGTGCCAGCAGCTTAGTTCCGGGACAGGGTGCTTTCTTT. Full variable domain (rest looked up from reference TRBV7-8 and TRBJ1-1): GAGVSQSPRYKVAKRGQDVALRCDPISGHVSLFWYQQALGQGPEFLTYFQNEAQLDKSGLPSDRFFAERPEGSVSTLKIQRTQQEDSAVYLCASSLVPGQGAFFGQGTRLTVV.